The 5 T cell receptor beta chains below all came from one sample that was sequenced in a study of blood T cell repertoires in COVID-19. Sequencing used immunoSEQ multiplex PCR; TCRdb keeps in-frame clones, though not all of them. The repertoire holds about 230,000 clones, roughly four fifths seen once, with just under 7.5% in the top ten. Source material: peripheral blood. These receptors were obtained from a woman in her forties or fifties with acute or convalescent COVID-19.

This clone was observed a handful of times. This chain connects TRBV6-5 to TRBJ1-5, with 11 bases identical to TRBD1. There are 15 residues in the CDR3. V was pared by 6 bases and J by 7 bases, with 8 bases of the junction left unmatched. Germline-derived CDR1 and CDR2 are MNHEY and SVGAGI. The CDR3 nucleotides are TGTGCCAGCAGAGTCGGGACAGGGGGGAAACAGCCCCAGCATTTT. Its protein product is CASRVGTGGKQPQHF.

The V and J genes are TRBV5-1 and TRBJ2-7; perhaps TRBD1 as D (6 bases). CDR1 is SGHRS, CDR2 YFSETQ, per germline. There are 14 residues in the CDR3. V was clipped by 0 bases and J by 2 bases, with 9 bases between them. The CDR3 bases are TGCGCCAGCAGCTTGGCGGCAGGGGCCTACGAGCAGTACTTC. It encodes CASSLAAGAYEQYF.

The chain uses TRBV9 and TRBJ2-7, with TRBD1 matching over 9 bases. Per germline, CDR1 SGDLS and CDR2 YYNGEE. The CDR3 consists of 15 residues. The trim removed 1 base at V and 6 bases at J, leaving 8 bases unmatched. As DNA, the CDR3 is TGTGCCAGCAGCGTAACTGGTGGACAGGGGAGCGAGCAGTACTTC. Its translation: CASSVTGGQGSEQYF. The full variable domain, with the rest looked up from reference TRBV9 and TRBJ2-7, is DSGVTQTPKHLITATGQRVTLRCSPRSGDLSVYWYQQSLDQGLQFLIQYYNGEERAKGNILERFSAQQFPDLHSELNLSSLELGDSALYFCASSVTGGQGSEQYFGPGTRLTVT.

V gene TRBV27 combines with J gene TRBJ1-1, with no clear D. Between the trimmed V and J ends, which lost 3 bases and 11 bases, there was a span of 16 bases. CDR3 length: 13 amino acids. Germline V gene data show CDR1 as MNHEY and CDR2 as SMNVEV (reference sequence). CDR3 in DNA: TGTGCCAGCAGTTTTTCAAAGGGAGAGAGGGCTTTCTTT. As protein: CASSFSKGERAFF.

This rearrangement joins TRBV9 to TRBJ2-5, with D maybe TRBD1 (6 bases). Trimming pared 0 bases from V and 2 bases from J, leaving 11 bases between. The CDR3 length is 15 residues. CDR1 is SGDLS and CDR2 is YYNGEE in the germline V gene. The CDR3 loop reads CASSVGQGPQETQYF. CDR3 bases: TGTGCCAGCAGCGTAGGGCAGGGGCCGCAAGAGACCCAGTACTTC.